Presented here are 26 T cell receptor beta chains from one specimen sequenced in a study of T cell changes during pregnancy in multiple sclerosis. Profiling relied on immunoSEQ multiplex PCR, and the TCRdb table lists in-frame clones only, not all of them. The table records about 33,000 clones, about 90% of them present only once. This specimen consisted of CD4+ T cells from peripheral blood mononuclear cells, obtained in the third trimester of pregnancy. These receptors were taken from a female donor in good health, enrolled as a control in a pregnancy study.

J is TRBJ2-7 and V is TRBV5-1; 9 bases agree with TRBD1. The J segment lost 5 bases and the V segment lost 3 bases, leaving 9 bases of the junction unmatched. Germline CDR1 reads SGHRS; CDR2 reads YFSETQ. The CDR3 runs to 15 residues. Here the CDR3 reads CASSSISDRGDEQYF. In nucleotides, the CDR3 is TGCGCCAGCAGCTCCATCTCGGACAGGGGAGACGAGCAGTACTTC.

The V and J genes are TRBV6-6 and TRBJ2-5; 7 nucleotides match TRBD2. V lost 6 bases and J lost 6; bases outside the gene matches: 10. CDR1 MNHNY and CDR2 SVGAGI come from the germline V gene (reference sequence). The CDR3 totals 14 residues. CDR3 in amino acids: CASSPPASGQTQYF. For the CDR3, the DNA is TGTGCCAGCAGCCCCCCCGCTAGCGGACAGACCCAGTACTTC.

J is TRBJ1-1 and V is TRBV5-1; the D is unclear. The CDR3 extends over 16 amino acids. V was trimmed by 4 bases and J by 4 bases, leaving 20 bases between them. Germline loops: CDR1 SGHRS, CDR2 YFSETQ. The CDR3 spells CASSLKNPGGSTEAFF. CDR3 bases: TGCGCCAGCAGCCTAAAGAATCCTGGCGGGAGCACTGAAGCTTTCTTT.

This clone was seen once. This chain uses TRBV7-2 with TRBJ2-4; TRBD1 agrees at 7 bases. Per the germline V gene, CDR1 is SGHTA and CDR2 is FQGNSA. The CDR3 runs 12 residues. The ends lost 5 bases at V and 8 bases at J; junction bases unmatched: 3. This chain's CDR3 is CASSNRGDIQYF. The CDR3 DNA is TGTGCCAGCAGCAACAGGGGAGACATTCAGTACTTC.

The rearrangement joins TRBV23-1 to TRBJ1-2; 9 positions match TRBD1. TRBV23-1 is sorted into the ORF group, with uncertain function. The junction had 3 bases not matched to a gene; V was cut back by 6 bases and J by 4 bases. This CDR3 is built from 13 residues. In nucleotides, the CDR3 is TGCGCCAGCAGCCGGGACAGGGTCTATGGCTACACCTTC. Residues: CASSRDRVYGYTF.

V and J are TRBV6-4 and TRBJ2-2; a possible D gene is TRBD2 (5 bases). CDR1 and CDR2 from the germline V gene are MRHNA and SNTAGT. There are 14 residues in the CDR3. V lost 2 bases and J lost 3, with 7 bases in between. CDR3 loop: CASSDGGDTGELFF. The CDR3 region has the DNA TGTGCCAGCAGTGACGGAGGCGACACCGGGGAGCTGTTTTTT.

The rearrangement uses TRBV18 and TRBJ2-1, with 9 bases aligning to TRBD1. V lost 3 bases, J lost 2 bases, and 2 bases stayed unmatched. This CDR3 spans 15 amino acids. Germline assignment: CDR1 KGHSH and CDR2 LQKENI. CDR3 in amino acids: CASSPGQGTYNEQFF. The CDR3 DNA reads TGTGCCAGCTCACCGGGACAGGGAACCTACAATGAGCAGTTCTTC.

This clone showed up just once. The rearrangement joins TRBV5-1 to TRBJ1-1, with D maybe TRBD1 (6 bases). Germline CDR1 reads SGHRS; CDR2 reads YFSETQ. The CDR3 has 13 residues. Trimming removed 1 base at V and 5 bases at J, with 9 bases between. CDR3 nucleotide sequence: TGCGCCAGCAGCTTGCTGGGGGCTACTGAAGCTTTCTTT. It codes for CASSLLGATEAFF.

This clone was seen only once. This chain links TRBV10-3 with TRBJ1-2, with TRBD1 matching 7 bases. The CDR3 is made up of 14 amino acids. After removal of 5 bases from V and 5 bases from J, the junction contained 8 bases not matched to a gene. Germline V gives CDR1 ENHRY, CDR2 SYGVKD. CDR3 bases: TGTGCCATCAGTTCCGGACAGGACACATATGGCTACACCTTC. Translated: CAISSGQDTYGYTF.

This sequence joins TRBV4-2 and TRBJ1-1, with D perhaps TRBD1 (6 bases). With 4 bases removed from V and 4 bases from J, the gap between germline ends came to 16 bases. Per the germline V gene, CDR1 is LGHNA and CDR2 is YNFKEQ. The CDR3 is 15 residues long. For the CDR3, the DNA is TGTGCCAGCAGCCGGAACAGGGAGTCGGGCACTGAAGCTTTCTTT. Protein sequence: CASSRNRESGTEAFF.

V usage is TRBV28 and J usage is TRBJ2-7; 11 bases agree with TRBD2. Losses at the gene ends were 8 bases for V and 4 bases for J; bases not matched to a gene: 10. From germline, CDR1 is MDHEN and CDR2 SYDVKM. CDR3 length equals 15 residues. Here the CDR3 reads CASLSSTSGSYEQYF. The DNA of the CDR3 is TGTGCCAGCCTCAGCTCCACTAGCGGGAGTTACGAGCAGTACTTC.

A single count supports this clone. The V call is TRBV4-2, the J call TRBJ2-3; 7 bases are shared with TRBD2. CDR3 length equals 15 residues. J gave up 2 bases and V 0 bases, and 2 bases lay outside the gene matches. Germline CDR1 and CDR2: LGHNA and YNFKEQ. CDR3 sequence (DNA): TGTGCCAGCAGCCAAGATGGGGACTACACAGATACGCAGTATTTT. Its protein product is CASSQDGDYTDTQYF.

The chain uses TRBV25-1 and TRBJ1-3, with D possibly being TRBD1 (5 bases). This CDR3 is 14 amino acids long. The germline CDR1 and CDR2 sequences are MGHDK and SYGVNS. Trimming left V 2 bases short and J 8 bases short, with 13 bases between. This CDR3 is CASSEPGGGHTIYF. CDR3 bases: TGTGCCAGCAGTGAACCGGGGGGTGGGCACACCATATATTTT.

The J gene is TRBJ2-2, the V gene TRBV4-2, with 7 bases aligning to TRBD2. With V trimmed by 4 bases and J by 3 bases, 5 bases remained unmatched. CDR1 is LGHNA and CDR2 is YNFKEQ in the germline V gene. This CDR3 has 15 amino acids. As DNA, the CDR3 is TGTGCCAGCAGCCTTGGGGGGGTAGACACCGGGGAGCTGTTTTTT. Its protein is CASSLGGVDTGELFF.

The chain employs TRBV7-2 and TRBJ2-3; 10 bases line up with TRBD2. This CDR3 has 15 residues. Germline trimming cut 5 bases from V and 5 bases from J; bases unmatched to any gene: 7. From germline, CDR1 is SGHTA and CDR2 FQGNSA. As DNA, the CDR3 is TGTGCCAGCAGCCATCTAGCGGGAGCTAGAGATACGCAGTATTTT. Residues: CASSHLAGARDTQYF.

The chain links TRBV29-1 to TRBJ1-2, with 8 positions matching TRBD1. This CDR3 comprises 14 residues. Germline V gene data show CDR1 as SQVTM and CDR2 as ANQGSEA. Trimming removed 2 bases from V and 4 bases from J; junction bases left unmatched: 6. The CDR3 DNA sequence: TGCAGCGTTGAACGGCAGGGGGCCGTCTATGGCTACACCTTC. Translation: CSVERQGAVYGYTF.

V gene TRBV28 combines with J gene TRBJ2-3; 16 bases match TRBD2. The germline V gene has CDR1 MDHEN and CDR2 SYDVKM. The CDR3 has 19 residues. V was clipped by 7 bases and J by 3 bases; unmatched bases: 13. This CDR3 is CASTLRGLAGGPGTDTQYF. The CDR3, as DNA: TGTGCCAGCACCCTTCGGGGACTAGCGGGAGGGCCGGGAACAGATACGCAGTATTTT.

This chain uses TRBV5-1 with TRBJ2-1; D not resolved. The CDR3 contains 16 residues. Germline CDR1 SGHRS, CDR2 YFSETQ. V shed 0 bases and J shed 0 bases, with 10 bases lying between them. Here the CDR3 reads CASSLVGGSSYNEQFF. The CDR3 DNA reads TGCGCCAGCAGCTTGGTAGGCGGAAGCTCCTACAATGAGCAGTTCTTC.

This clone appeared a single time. The CDR3 DNA sequence: TGTGCCAGCAGCGCTGGGGGACTAGCGGGAGCGGAGCAGTACTTC. As protein: CASSAGGLAGAEQYF. The chain combines TRBV28 with TRBJ2-7; the match to TRBD2 covers 14 bases. V shed 6 bases, J shed 7 bases, and the junction held 8 bases outside the gene matches. Germline CDR1 and CDR2: MDHEN and SYDVKM. This CDR3 contains 15 residues.

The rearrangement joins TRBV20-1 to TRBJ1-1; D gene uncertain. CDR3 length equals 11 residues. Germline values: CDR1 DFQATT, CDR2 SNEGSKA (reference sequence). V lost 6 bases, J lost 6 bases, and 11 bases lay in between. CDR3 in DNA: TGCAGTGCCATCTTTAGTCCTGAAGCTTTCTTT. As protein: CSAIFSPEAFF.

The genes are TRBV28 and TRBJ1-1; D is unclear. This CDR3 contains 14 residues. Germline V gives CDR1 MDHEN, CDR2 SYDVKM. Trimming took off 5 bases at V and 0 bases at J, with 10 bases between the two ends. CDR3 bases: TGTGCCAGCAGTAATATTCCAGTGAACACTGAAGCTTTCTTT. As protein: CASSNIPVNTEAFF.

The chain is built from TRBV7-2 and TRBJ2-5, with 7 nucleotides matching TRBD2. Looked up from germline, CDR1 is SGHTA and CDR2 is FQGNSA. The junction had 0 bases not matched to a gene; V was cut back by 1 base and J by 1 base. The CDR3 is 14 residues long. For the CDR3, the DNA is TGTGCCAGCAGCTTAGGGGGGGGCCAAGAGACCCAGTACTTC. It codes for CASSLGGGQETQYF.

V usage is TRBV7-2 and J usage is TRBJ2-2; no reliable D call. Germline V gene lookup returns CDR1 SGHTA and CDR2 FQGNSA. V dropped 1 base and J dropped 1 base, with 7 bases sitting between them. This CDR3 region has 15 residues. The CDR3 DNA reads TGTGCCAGCAGCTTAGTTGCGGTGAACACCGGGGAGCTGTTTTTT. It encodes CASSLVAVNTGELFF.

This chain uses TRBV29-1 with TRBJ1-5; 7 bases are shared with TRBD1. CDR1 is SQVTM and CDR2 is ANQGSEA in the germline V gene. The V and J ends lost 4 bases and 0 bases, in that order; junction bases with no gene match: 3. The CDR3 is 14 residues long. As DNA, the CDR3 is TGCAGCGTTGGGGACAGTTATAGCAATCAGCCCCAGCATTTT. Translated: CSVGDSYSNQPQHF.

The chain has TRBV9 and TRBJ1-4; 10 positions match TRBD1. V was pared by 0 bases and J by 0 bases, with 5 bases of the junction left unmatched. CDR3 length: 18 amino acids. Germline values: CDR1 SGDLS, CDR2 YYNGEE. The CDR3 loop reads CASSVGDRGQATNEKLFF. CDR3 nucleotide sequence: TGTGCCAGCAGCGTAGGCGACAGGGGGCAGGCAACTAATGAAAAACTGTTTTTT.

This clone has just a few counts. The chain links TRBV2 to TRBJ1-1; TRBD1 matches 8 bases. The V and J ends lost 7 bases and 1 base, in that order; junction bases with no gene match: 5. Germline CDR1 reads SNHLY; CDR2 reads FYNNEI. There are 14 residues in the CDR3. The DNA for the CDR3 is TGTGCCAGCAACCACAGGGGGTCGAACACTGAAGCTTTCTTT. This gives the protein CASNHRGSNTEAFF. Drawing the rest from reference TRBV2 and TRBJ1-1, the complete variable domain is EPEVTQTPSHQVTQMGQEVILRCVPISNHLYFYWYRQILGQKVEFLVSFYNNEISEKSEIFDDQFSVERPDGSNFTLKIRSTKLEDSAMYFCASNHRGSNTEAFFGQGTRLTVV.